This is a list of T cell receptor beta chains from one sample in a study of response to subunit inactivated influenza vaccine. Using its own MiXCR run on the RT-PCR reads, TCRdb lists one record per CDR3 protein. The sample consists of roughly 520,000 distinct CDR3 sequences, about 25% of them appearing once. Here the sequenced sample was CD4+ T cells sorted from PBMCs, taken roughly 5 days after vaccination. These TCRs come from a man aged 50 to 60 who received an inactivated influenza vaccine. Each CDR3 is given with its conserved first and last residue. The D gene is left open where the match is weak. Clone size is stated in some rows and not others, as once, few, many or a class when expanded.

J: TRBJ2-1; length: 14; D: TRBD2; V: TRBV20-1; size: -; DNA: TGCAGTGCCACCCCCAGCGGGGGTGTCAATGAGCAGTTCTTC; CDR3: CSATPSGGVNEQFF
J: TRBJ2-5; length: 14; D: -; V: TRBV28; size: -; DNA: TGTGCCAGCAGTTTAACGCAGCTCGGAGGGACCCAGTACTTC; CDR3: CASSLTQLGGTQYF
J: TRBJ2-7; length: 14; D: -; V: TRBV7-2; size: -; DNA: TGTGCCAGCAGCTTAGGTCCCAGGCCCTACGAGCAGTACTTC; CDR3: CASSLGPRPYEQYF
J: TRBJ2-1; length: 18; D: TRBD2; V: TRBV11-2; size: -; DNA: TGTGCCAGCAGCTATAAGGCTAGCGGGGGAAGCTCCTACAATGAGCAGTTCTTC; CDR3: CASSYKASGGSSYNEQFF
J: TRBJ1-6; length: 14; D: -; V: TRBV20-1; size: few; DNA: TGCAGTGCTCCGTCAGGCGCCAGGGGTTCACCCCTCCACTTT; CDR3: CSAPSGARGSPLHF
J: TRBJ1-4; length: 11; D: -; V: TRBV6-2/TRBV6-3; size: few; DNA: TGTGCCAGCACCCCAGGAGGGAAACTGTTTTTT; CDR3: CASTPGGKLFF
J: TRBJ2-5; length: 13; D: TRBD1; V: TRBV29-1; size: -; DNA: TGCAGCGTTAACAGGGGGCAGTGGGAGACCCAGTACTTC; CDR3: CSVNRGQWETQYF
J: TRBJ2-1; length: 15; D: TRBD2; V: TRBV6-2/TRBV6-3; size: few; DNA: TGTGCCAGCAGTTACCGACTAGCATCCTACAATGAGCAGTTCTTC; CDR3: CASSYRLASYNEQFF
J: TRBJ2-7; length: 14; D: TRBD1; V: TRBV3-1; size: few; DNA: TGTGCCAGCAGCCAGGGACAGGGGCGATACGAGCAGTACTTC; CDR3: CASSQGQGRYEQYF
J: TRBJ2-5; length: 16; D: -; V: TRBV20-1; size: -; DNA: TGCAGTGCTAAGGTGTTGGGGAGGACCCCCCAAGAGACCCAGTACTTC; CDR3: CSAKVLGRTPQETQYF
J: TRBJ2-1; length: 13; D: -; V: TRBV4-1; size: few; DNA: TGCGCCAGCAGCCATCCGGACAGCCCGGGTGAGTTCTTC; CDR3: CASSHPDSPGEFF
J: TRBJ1-2; length: 14; D: -; V: TRBV4-1; size: -; DNA: TGCGCCAGCAGCCATCTAGGGGCAGGGGACGGCTACACCTTC; CDR3: CASSHLGAGDGYTF
J: TRBJ2-3; length: 15; D: -; V: TRBV20-1; size: few; DNA: TGCAGTGCTAACGGGCAAAAAGGGGGATCAGATACGCAGTATTTT; CDR3: CSANGQKGGSDTQYF
J: TRBJ1-6; length: 15; D: -; V: TRBV20-1; size: -; DNA: TGCAGTGCTAGAGAAGCCAGCAGATATAATTCACCCCTCCACTTT; CDR3: CSAREASRYNSPLHF
J: TRBJ2-4; length: 13; D: -; V: TRBV4-3; size: few; DNA: TGCGCCAGCAGCCAGGACCATGGAAATTTTCAGTACTTC; CDR3: CASSQDHGNFQYF
J: TRBJ2-5; length: 14; D: TRBD1; V: TRBV7-2; size: few; DNA: TGTGCCAGCAGCTTGACAGGGTGGCAAGAGACCCAGTACTTC; CDR3: CASSLTGWQETQYF
J: TRBJ2-5; length: 13; D: TRBD2; V: TRBV5-1; size: -; DNA: TGCGCCAGCGCCGGCGGGGGGGAAGAGACCCAGTACTTC; CDR3: CASAGGGEETQYF
J: TRBJ2-1; length: 15; D: -; V: TRBV10-3; size: -; DNA: TGTGCCATCAGCCTCGGGGGTACTTCCTACAATGAGCAGTTCTTC; CDR3: CAISLGGTSYNEQFF
J: TRBJ2-2; length: 13; D: -; V: TRBV2; size: -; DNA: TGTGCCAGCATCCGAGAAGATCCTGGGGAGCTGTTTTTT; CDR3: CASIREDPGELFF
J: TRBJ2-2; length: 13; D: TRBD1; V: TRBV5-1; size: -; DNA: TGCGCCAGCTGGACAGGGAACACCGGGGAGCTGTTTTTT; CDR3: CASWTGNTGELFF
J: TRBJ2-7; length: 13; D: -; V: TRBV5-4; size: -; DNA: TGTGCCAGCAGCTCGGAAGGACGGGTCGAGCAGTACTTC; CDR3: CASSSEGRVEQYF
J: TRBJ2-1; length: 15; D: TRBD2; V: TRBV5-1; size: few; DNA: TGCGCCAGCAGCTTCTCCGGACTAGGTTACAATGAGCAGTTCTTC; CDR3: CASSFSGLGYNEQFF
J: TRBJ2-7; length: 17; D: TRBD1; V: TRBV11-2; size: -; DNA: TGTGCCAGCAGTCCTTACACCCACGGGACAGGGTCCTACGAGCAGTACTTC; CDR3: CASSPYTHGTGSYEQYF
J: TRBJ2-1; length: 16; D: TRBD2; V: TRBV20-1; size: -; DNA: TGCAGTGCGGGGACAACGGGACTAGCGGGGAGCAATGAGCAGTTCTTC; CDR3: CSAGTTGLAGSNEQFF
J: TRBJ2-5; length: 14; D: -; V: TRBV5-1; size: -; DNA: TGCGCCAGCAGCTTGGGGACCACCCAAGAGACCCAGTACTTC; CDR3: CASSLGTTQETQYF
J: TRBJ1-1; length: 15; D: -; V: TRBV12-3/TRBV12-4; size: few; DNA: TGTGCCAGCAGCCCTCGACAGGATGCGAACACTGAAGCTTTCTTT; CDR3: CASSPRQDANTEAFF
J: TRBJ1-3; length: 13; D: -; V: TRBV29-1; size: -; DNA: TGCAGCGTTGGCGCGGGGAATGGAAACACCATATATTTT; CDR3: CSVGAGNGNTIYF
J: TRBJ2-2; length: 15; D: -; V: TRBV7-9; size: -; DNA: TGTGCCAGCAGCTCTTCGGGCTCCGACACCGGGGAGCTGTTTTTT; CDR3: CASSSSGSDTGELFF
J: TRBJ2-7; length: 17; D: TRBD2; V: TRBV7-7; size: -; DNA: TGTGCCAGCAGCCCCCGGACAGGGACTAGCGGGATTGGCGAGCAGTACTTC; CDR3: CASSPRTGTSGIGEQYF
J: TRBJ2-2; length: 13; D: TRBD1; V: TRBV6-1; size: -; DNA: TGTGCCAGCAGCCGCAGGGGGTCCGGGGAGCTGTTTTTT; CDR3: CASSRRGSGELFF
J: TRBJ2-5; length: 16; D: TRBD1; V: TRBV6-2/TRBV6-3; size: few; DNA: TGTGCCAGCAGTTCATTCGGGACAGGGGGCAAGGAGACCCAGTACTTC; CDR3: CASSSFGTGGKETQYF
J: TRBJ2-4; length: 17; D: TRBD1; V: TRBV4-2; size: -; DNA: TGTGCCAGCAGCCAAGACAGGGGGTATGGAGCCAAAAACATTCAGTACTTC; CDR3: CASSQDRGYGAKNIQYF
J: TRBJ2-3; length: 12; D: -; V: TRBV2; size: -; DNA: TGTGCCAGCAGAGTGGGGGGAGATACGCAGTATTTT; CDR3: CASRVGGDTQYF
J: TRBJ1-1; length: 14; D: -; V: TRBV29-1; size: -; DNA: TGCAGCGTTGTGGGGGGGCGATTGAACACTGAAGCTTTCTTT; CDR3: CSVVGGRLNTEAFF
J: TRBJ2-7; length: 14; D: TRBD1; V: TRBV6-5; size: -; DNA: TGTGCCAGCACGTTGACAGGGGGCTTGTACGAGCAGTACTTC; CDR3: CASTLTGGLYEQYF
J: TRBJ2-7; length: 17; D: TRBD1; V: TRBV5-1; size: -; DNA: TGCGCCAGCAGCTCCACAAACTCCGGGACAGGCACCTACGAGCAGTACTTC; CDR3: CASSSTNSGTGTYEQYF
J: TRBJ1-4; length: 16; D: -; V: TRBV7-8; size: -; DNA: TGTGCCAGCAGGGGAAGCCTTAGGGCAGGGGACGAAAAACTGTTTTTT; CDR3: CASRGSLRAGDEKLFF
J: TRBJ2-1; length: 14; D: -; V: TRBV6-1; size: few; DNA: TGTGCCAGCAGTCCCGAACAGACCTACAATGAGCAGTTCTTC; CDR3: CASSPEQTYNEQFF
J: TRBJ2-5; length: 12; D: TRBD2; V: TRBV20-1; size: few; DNA: TGCAGTGCTGGGCGGGGGGAAGAGACCCAGTACTTC; CDR3: CSAGRGEETQYF
J: TRBJ2-3; length: 12; D: -; V: TRBV29-1; size: -; DNA: TGCAGCGTCAGGGGTAGTGCAGATACGCAGTATTTT; CDR3: CSVRGSADTQYF
J: TRBJ1-2; length: 13; D: -; V: TRBV5-1; size: few; DNA: TGCGCCAGCAGCTTGGGACAGTCTAATGGCTACACCTTC; CDR3: CASSLGQSNGYTF
J: TRBJ1-4; length: 16; D: -; V: TRBV18; size: few; DNA: TGTGCCAGCTCACCAGGGAGGACGAGGGCTAATGAAAAACTGTTTTTT; CDR3: CASSPGRTRANEKLFF
J: TRBJ2-1; length: 16; D: TRBD2; V: TRBV28; size: few; DNA: TGTGCCAGCAGTTTATTTTTTAGCGGGAGTATTAATGAGCAGTTCTTC; CDR3: CASSLFFSGSINEQFF
J: TRBJ2-7; length: 13; D: -; V: TRBV28; size: -; DNA: TGTGCCATCCAGTCTCAAACTAGAACCGAGCAGTACTTC; CDR3: CAIQSQTRTEQYF
J: TRBJ1-3; length: 15; D: -; V: TRBV3-1; size: few; DNA: TGTGCCAGCAGCCGACTCGGGACATCGACCAACACCATATATTTT; CDR3: CASSRLGTSTNTIYF
J: TRBJ2-5; length: 15; D: TRBD2; V: TRBV2; size: -; DNA: TGTGCCAGCAGTGAATCTAGCGGGGAGTGGGAGACCCAGTACTTC; CDR3: CASSESSGEWETQYF